This is a list of T cell receptor beta chains from one sample in a study of T cells in Graves' hyperthyroidism and ophthalmopathy. TCRdb passed the multiplex PCR reads through MiXCR, listing each CDR3 protein once. The repertoire includes around 370,000 distinct CDR3 sequences, about 18% of them detected once, and 40% sits in the top ten. Sequencing used blood. These receptors came from a man between 18 and 35 years old with Graves' ophthalmopathy. Both conserved end residues are part of each CDR3. The D gene is left open where the match is weak. Size is omitted from some rows. Given values are once, few, many or a class for expanded clones.

D: .; size: many; V: TRBV7-9; J: TRBJ1-2; CDR3: CASSLPSGGEDYGYTF; DNA: TGTGCCAGCAGCTTACCTTCGGGGGGGGAAGACTATGGCTACACCTTC
D: .; size: many; V: TRBV10-3; J: TRBJ2-2; CDR3: CATTEGTGELFF; DNA: TGTGCCACCACCGAGGGCACCGGGGAGCTGTTTTTT
D: .; size: .; V: TRBV28; J: TRBJ1-2; CDR3: CASGVIGPPPGYTF; DNA: TGTGCCAGCGGAGTGATCGGACCACCACCTGGCTACACCTTC
D: TRBD1; size: many; V: TRBV6-2/TRBV6-3; J: TRBJ1-4; CDR3: CASSYSRGRGQSNEKLFF; DNA: TGTGCCAGCAGTTACTCGAGAGGCAGGGGGCAATCTAATGAAAAACTGTTTTTT
D: .; size: .; V: TRBV7-2; J: TRBJ1-5; CDR3: CASSPTGSKRQPQHF; DNA: TGTGCCAGCAGCCCAACAGGGTCGAAGCGTCAGCCCCAGCATTTT
D: .; size: .; V: TRBV24-1; J: TRBJ2-3; CDR3: CATSDPNMYPGPDTQYF; DNA: TGTGCCACCAGTGACCCCAATATGTACCCGGGACCAGATACGCAGTATTTT
D: TRBD1; size: .; V: TRBV28; J: TRBJ2-7; CDR3: CASSLGGAGGNEQYF; DNA: TGTGCCAGCAGTTTAGGAGGGGCAGGGGGCAACGAGCAGTACTTC
D: .; size: few; V: TRBV5-1; J: TRBJ2-3; CDR3: CASSPTPGTDTQYF; DNA: TGCGCCAGCAGCCCGACCCCGGGGACAGATACGCAGTATTTT
D: .; size: many; V: TRBV2; J: TRBJ1-4; CDR3: CASSDPTNEKLFF; DNA: TGTGCCAGCAGTGATCCAACTAATGAAAAACTGTTTTTT
D: TRBD1; size: many; V: TRBV7-8; J: TRBJ1-5; CDR3: CASSRDRAVSSNQPQHF; DNA: TGTGCCAGCAGCCGGGACAGGGCCGTCTCGAGCAATCAGCCCCAGCATTTT
D: .; size: few; V: TRBV6-1; J: TRBJ1-4; CDR3: CASSGTLTNEKLFF; DNA: TGTGCCAGCAGTGGGACCCTAACTAATGAAAAACTGTTTTTT
D: .; size: .; V: TRBV9; J: TRBJ1-6; CDR3: CASSVGVYNSPLHF; DNA: TGTGCCAGCAGCGTAGGGGTTTATAATTCACCCCTCCACTTT
D: .; size: many; V: TRBV11-2; J: TRBJ2-2; CDR3: CASRTPGSDTGELFF; DNA: TGTGCCAGCAGAACTCCCGGGTCCGACACCGGGGAGCTGTTTTTT
D: TRBD1; size: many; V: TRBV7-3; J: TRBJ1-2; CDR3: CASSLEGGAGYTF; DNA: TGTGCCAGCAGCTTAGAAGGGGGCGCTGGCTACACCTTC
D: .; size: many; V: TRBV12-3/TRBV12-4; J: TRBJ1-2; CDR3: CASGRGDLYGYTF; DNA: TGTGCCAGCGGCCGGGGCGACCTCTATGGCTACACCTTC
D: .; size: many; V: TRBV11-2; J: TRBJ1-1; CDR3: CASSIDPTTPEAFF; DNA: TGTGCCAGCAGCATCGACCCGACGACCCCTGAAGCTTTCTTT
D: .; size: .; V: TRBV6-1; J: TRBJ2-1; CDR3: CASSYNPLNEQFF; DNA: TGTGCCAGCAGTTATAATCCCCTGAATGAGCAGTTCTTC
D: .; size: many; V: TRBV12-3/TRBV12-4; J: TRBJ1-3; CDR3: CASSLQGGISGNTIYF; DNA: TGTGCCAGCAGTCTACAAGGGGGGATCTCTGGAAACACCATATATTTT
D: .; size: many; V: TRBV12-3/TRBV12-4; J: TRBJ1-2; CDR3: CASLGAVSNYGYTF; DNA: TGTGCCAGTCTAGGGGCAGTTTCTAACTATGGCTACACCTTC
D: .; size: few; V: TRBV6-1; J: TRBJ1-2; CDR3: CASSRDGGYTF; DNA: TGTGCCAGCAGTCGGGACGGTGGCTACACCTTC
D: .; size: many; V: TRBV5-1; J: TRBJ1-1; CDR3: CASSPPRGVLNTEAFF; DNA: TGCGCCAGCAGCCCCCCGAGGGGGGTCCTGAACACTGAAGCTTTCTTT
D: .; size: .; V: TRBV15; J: TRBJ2-7; CDR3: CATSRDPGDSYEQYF; DNA: TGTGCCACCAGCAGAGACCCCGGGGATTCATACGAGCAGTACTTC
D: .; size: .; V: TRBV19; J: TRBJ1-5; CDR3: CASSIWGQGNQPQHF; DNA: TGTGCCAGTAGTATTTGGGGTCAGGGAAATCAGCCCCAGCATTTT
D: TRBD1; size: few; V: TRBV28; J: TRBJ1-5; CDR3: CASSPPLRTGIYQPQHF; DNA: TGTGCCAGCAGTCCGCCCCTGAGGACAGGGATATATCAGCCCCAGCATTTT
D: .; size: few; V: TRBV6-1; J: TRBJ2-2; CDR3: CASTFHGTENTGELFF; DNA: TGTGCCAGCACCTTCCATGGGACGGAAAACACCGGGGAGCTGTTTTTT
D: TRBD1; size: few; V: TRBV12-3/TRBV12-4; J: TRBJ2-5; CDR3: CASSRTGTVRETQYF; DNA: TGTGCCAGCAGTCGGACAGGGACGGTAAGAGAGACCCAGTACTTC
D: .; size: few; V: TRBV6-1; J: TRBJ2-1; CDR3: CASSERQGGYNEQFF; DNA: TGTGCCAGCAGTGAGCGGCAGGGGGGCTACAATGAGCAGTTCTTC
D: .; size: .; V: TRBV19; J: TRBJ2-3; CDR3: CASSGGTYAGTDTQYF; DNA: TGTGCCAGTAGTGGAGGGACCTACGCTGGCACAGATACGCAGTATTTT
D: .; size: .; V: TRBV18; J: TRBJ2-2; CDR3: CASSPTGATGELFF; DNA: TGTGCCAGCTCACCAACCGGCGCCACCGGGGAGCTGTTTTTT
D: TRBD2; size: many; V: TRBV20-1; J: TRBJ2-3; CDR3: CSARERGGEYTQYF; DNA: TGCAGTGCTAGAGAACGGGGGGGCGAATATACGCAGTATTTT
D: .; size: many; V: TRBV3-1; J: TRBJ2-5; CDR3: CASSQGDHQETQYF; DNA: TGTGCCAGCAGCCAAGGGGACCACCAAGAGACCCAGTACTTC
D: .; size: few; V: TRBV7-2; J: TRBJ1-4; CDR3: CASSPGGADRGEKLFF; DNA: TGTGCCAGCAGCCCCGGGGGGGCGGACCGAGGGGAAAAACTGTTTTTT
D: .; size: .; V: TRBV2; J: TRBJ1-2; CDR3: CASSENEDLYGYTF; DNA: TGTGCCAGCAGTGAAAACGAGGACCTCTATGGCTACACCTTC
D: .; size: .; V: TRBV6-1; J: TRBJ1-1; CDR3: CASRDGPEAFF; DNA: TGTGCCAGCAGGGACGGACCAGAAGCTTTCTTT
D: .; size: many; V: TRBV6-1; J: TRBJ1-1; CDR3: CASSPRGGITEAFF; DNA: TGTGCCAGCAGTCCCCGAGGAGGGATCACTGAAGCTTTCTTT
D: TRBD2; size: many; V: TRBV11-3; J: TRBJ2-3; CDR3: CASSARLAGDLPDTQYF; DNA: TGTGCCAGCAGCGCCCGACTAGCGGGGGACCTACCGGATACGCAGTATTTT
D: .; size: .; V: TRBV6-1; J: TRBJ1-4; CDR3: CASRTPTGIGEKLFF; DNA: TGTGCCAGCAGAACCCCAACAGGGATCGGAGAAAAACTGTTTTTT
D: .; size: many; V: TRBV10-3; J: TRBJ2-3; CDR3: CAIKGSGRADTQYF; DNA: TGTGCCATCAAGGGGTCTGGGCGGGCAGATACGCAGTATTTT
D: .; size: .; V: TRBV2; J: TRBJ2-2; CDR3: CASGGPNTGELFF; DNA: TGTGCCAGCGGGGGGCCGAACACCGGGGAGCTGTTTTTT
D: TRBD2; size: many; V: TRBV12-3/TRBV12-4; J: TRBJ2-2; CDR3: CASTPMSGGAGTGELFF; DNA: TGTGCCAGCACCCCAATGAGCGGGGGGGCGGGCACCGGGGAGCTGTTTTTT
D: TRBD1; size: many; V: TRBV15; J: TRBJ2-1; CDR3: CATSRPGGSSYNEQFF; DNA: TGTGCCACCAGCCGACCAGGGGGAAGCTCCTACAATGAGCAGTTCTTC
D: .; size: many; V: TRBV7-8; J: TRBJ2-7; CDR3: CASSLAFRAASYEQYF; DNA: TGTGCCAGCAGCTTAGCTTTCAGGGCCGCTTCCTACGAGCAGTACTTC
D: .; size: many; V: TRBV27; J: TRBJ2-3; CDR3: CASSLRDASTDTQYF; DNA: TGTGCCAGCAGTTTAAGAGATGCTTCCACAGATACGCAGTATTTT
D: TRBD2; size: .; V: TRBV14; J: TRBJ2-1; CDR3: CASSQERDSGKPIVYNEQFF; DNA: TGTGCCAGCAGCCAAGAGAGAGATAGCGGGAAACCGATCGTATACAATGAGCAGTTCTTC
D: .; size: many; V: TRBV20-1; J: TRBJ1-1; CDR3: CSARAPLPLDSSLNTEAFF; DNA: TGCAGTGCTAGAGCCCCCCTCCCCCTGGACAGTTCGTTGAACACTGAAGCTTTCTTT
D: TRBD1; size: few; V: TRBV4-1; J: TRBJ1-1; CDR3: CASSQLWTGGIGTEAFF; DNA: TGCGCCAGCAGCCAACTCTGGACAGGGGGCATCGGGACTGAAGCTTTCTTT
D: .; size: few; V: TRBV9; J: TRBJ1-4; CDR3: CASSVEGRPNEKLFF; DNA: TGTGCCAGCAGCGTAGAGGGAAGACCTAATGAAAAACTGTTTTTT
D: .; size: many; V: TRBV11-2; J: TRBJ2-4; CDR3: CASSLSRGGSEAKNIQYF; DNA: TGTGCCAGCAGCTTATCCAGGGGAGGTAGTGAAGCCAAAAACATTCAGTACTTC
D: .; size: few; V: TRBV28; J: TRBJ2-7; CDR3: CASSSDREQVPPYEQYF; DNA: TGTGCCAGCAGTTCGGACAGAGAACAGGTTCCGCCCTACGAGCAGTACTTC
D: .; size: .; V: TRBV7-3; J: TRBJ2-1; CDR3: CASSLDASATSFF; DNA: TGTGCCAGCAGTCTGGACGCCTCAGCAACGTCGTTCTTC
D: .; size: few; V: TRBV10-3; J: TRBJ2-1; CDR3: CAIRGSLYYNEQFF; DNA: TGTGCCATCAGGGGATCCCTATACTACAATGAGCAGTTCTTC
D: .; size: .; V: TRBV27; J: TRBJ1-5; CDR3: CASSLYNIPASNQPQHF; DNA: TGTGCCAGCAGTTTATACAACATCCCCGCGAGCAATCAGCCCCAGCATTTT